This T cell receptor (beta chain) was recovered during a study of T cell repertoires in cytomegalovirus infection (dated by TCRdb to between 2019 and 2020). Regarding the complete study: Donor HLA type was relevant to the analysis, as public TCR beta signatures indicated carriage of CMV infection together with the matching HLA type.

The run used an Illumina HiSeq 1500. Clones were called with MiXCR by TCRdb after fastp trimmed the public reads at Q25, and only in-frame beta chains were retained. Identical CDR3 proteins give one entry, which carries the most common genes and DNA. The sample profile shows about 190,000 distinct CDR3 sequences; roughly 30% of them were found once. 31% of the sample goes to the ten largest clones. This clonotype was seen at least ten times. It has no known antigen specificity. The sample holds no much larger clone one base away, and base qualities are not on file. V is pruned by 5 bases and J by 6 bases, leaving 8 bases of the junction without a gene match. As encoded in the germline V gene, CDR1 is SGHTA while CDR2 is FQGNSA. The CDR3 contains 14 residues, cysteine and phenylalanine counted. CDR3 DNA only is kept here, 42 bases in frame from base 1. Broad study findings and their caveats: In the ex vivo response, HLA-C-restricted CMV-specific TCR beta clonotypes were dominant, and in two of eight donors the single most frequent clonotype came from this HLA-C-restricted group. In both this cohort and an independent cohort of 350 to 400 donors, the cumulative frequency of public TCR beta family members distinguished carriers of CMV infection plus the relevant HLA type.

The V gene is TRBV7-2 and the J gene is TRBJ1-1; 8 of the junction bases match TRBD1. The receptor was derived from a human donor in good health (CMV status not recorded). Some clones in this sample may be carry-over from other donors' samples. The specimen was PBMCs. This receptor has the CDR3 CASSPGQGWPEAFF. The DNA sequence is TGTGCCAGCAGCCCCGGACAGGGATGGCCTGAAGCTTTCTTT.